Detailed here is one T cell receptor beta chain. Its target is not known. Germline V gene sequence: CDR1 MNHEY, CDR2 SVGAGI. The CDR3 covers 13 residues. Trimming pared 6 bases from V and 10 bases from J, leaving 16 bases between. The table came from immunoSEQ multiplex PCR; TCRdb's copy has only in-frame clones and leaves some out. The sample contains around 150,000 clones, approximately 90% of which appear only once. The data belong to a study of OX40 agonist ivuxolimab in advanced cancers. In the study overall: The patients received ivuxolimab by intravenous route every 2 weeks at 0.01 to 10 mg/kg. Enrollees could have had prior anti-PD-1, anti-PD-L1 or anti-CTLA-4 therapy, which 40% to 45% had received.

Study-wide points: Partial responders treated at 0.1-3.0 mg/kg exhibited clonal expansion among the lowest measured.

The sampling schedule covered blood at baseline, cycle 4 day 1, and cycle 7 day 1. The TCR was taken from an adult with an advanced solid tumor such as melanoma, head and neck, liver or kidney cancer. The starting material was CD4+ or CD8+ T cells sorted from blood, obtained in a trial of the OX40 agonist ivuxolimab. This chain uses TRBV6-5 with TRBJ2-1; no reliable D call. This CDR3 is CASRDGANGEQFF. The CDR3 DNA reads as TGTGCCAGCAGGGACGGTGCCAACGGGGAGCAGTTCTTC.